This T cell receptor beta chain was retrieved from a study of blood T cell repertoires in COVID-19. Study summary: Samples of COVID-19 (acute and convalescent) were obtained from the United States, Italy and Spain.

There are 12 residues in the CDR3. Trimming cost V 4 bases and J 5 bases, with 9 bases left between them. Germline lookup yields CDR1 SGHDN and CDR2 FVKESK. Seattle researchers signed up patients amid active infection and tracked them longitudinally. Data came from immunoSEQ multiplex PCR; TCRdb stores just in-frame clones and leaves some out. Of approximately 150,000 clones listed, around 91% are singletons. Specimen: peripheral blood. This receptor was identified in a man aged 18-30 years with COVID-19, enrolled during active disease. This sequence joins TRBV14 and TRBJ2-7, with D perhaps matching TRBD1 (5 bases). The DNA for the CDR3 is TGTGCCAGCAGCCCGCTCAGGGACGAGCAGTACTTC. Amino acid sequence: CASSPLRDEQYF.